This T cell receptor (beta chain) was identified in a study of shared clonotypes between healthy human individuals. Whole-study findings and limits: Generally, estimated richness proved larger in naive subsets than it did in memory subsets.

Repertoires were generated with immunoSEQ multiplex PCR, while TCRdb's copy carries only in-frame clones and drops some. The sample comprises around 1.9 million clones, around 93% of which are singletons, and approximately 1.7% rests with the top ten. For this clone: Its matching antigen is unknown.

Naivety among CD8 cells was defined by CD45RO negativity and positive CCR7 selection, thereby excluding terminally differentiated effector memory CD45RA+ cells. This clonotype originated in a man aged 18 to 35 in good health. Some clones in this sample may be carry-over from other donors' samples. What was sequenced was naive CD8+ T cells from PBMCs.

The CDR3 loop reads CASSQDLAQPLYEQYF. CDR3 nucleotide sequence: TGCGCCAGCAGCCAAGATCTGGCCCAACCCCTCTACGAGCAGTACTTC. The chain employs TRBV4-3 and TRBJ2-7; D gene ambiguous. Germline V CDR1 and CDR2: LGHNA, YSLEER. The CDR3 spans 16 residues. Trimming cost V 0 bases and J 3 bases, with 15 bases left between them.